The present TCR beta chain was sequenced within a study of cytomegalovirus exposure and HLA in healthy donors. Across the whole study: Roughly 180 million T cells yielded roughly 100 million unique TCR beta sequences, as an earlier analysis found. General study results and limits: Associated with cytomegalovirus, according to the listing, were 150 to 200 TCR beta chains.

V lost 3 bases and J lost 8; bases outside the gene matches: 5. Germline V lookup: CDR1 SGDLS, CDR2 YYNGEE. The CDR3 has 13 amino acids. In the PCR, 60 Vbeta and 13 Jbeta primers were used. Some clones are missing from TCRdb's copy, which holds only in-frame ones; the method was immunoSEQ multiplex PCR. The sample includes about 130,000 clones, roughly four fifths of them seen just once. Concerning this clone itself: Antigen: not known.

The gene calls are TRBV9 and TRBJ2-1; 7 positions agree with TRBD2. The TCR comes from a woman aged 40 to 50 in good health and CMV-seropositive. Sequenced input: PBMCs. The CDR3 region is CASSARGRDEQFF. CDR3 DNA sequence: TGTGCCAGCAGCGCCCGGGGGAGGGATGAGCAGTTCTTC.